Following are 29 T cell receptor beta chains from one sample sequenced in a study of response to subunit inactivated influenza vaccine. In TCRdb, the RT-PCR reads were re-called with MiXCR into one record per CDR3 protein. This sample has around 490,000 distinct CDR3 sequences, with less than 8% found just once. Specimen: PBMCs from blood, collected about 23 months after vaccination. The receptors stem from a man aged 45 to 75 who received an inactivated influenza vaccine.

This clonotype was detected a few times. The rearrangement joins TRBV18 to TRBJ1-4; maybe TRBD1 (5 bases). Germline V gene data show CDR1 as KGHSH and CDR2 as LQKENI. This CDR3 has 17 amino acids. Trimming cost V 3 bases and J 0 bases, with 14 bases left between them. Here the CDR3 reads CASSPFRGRATNEKLFF. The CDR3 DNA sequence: TGTGCCAGCTCACCCTTCCGGGGACGTGCAACTAATGAAAAACTGTTTTTT.

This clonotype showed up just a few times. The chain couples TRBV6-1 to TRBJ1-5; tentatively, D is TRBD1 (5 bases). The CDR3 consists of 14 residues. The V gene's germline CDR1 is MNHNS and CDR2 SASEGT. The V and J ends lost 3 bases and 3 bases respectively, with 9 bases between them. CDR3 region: CASSDGTANQPQHF. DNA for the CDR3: TGTGCCAGCAGTGACGGGACCGCCAATCAGCCCCAGCATTTT.

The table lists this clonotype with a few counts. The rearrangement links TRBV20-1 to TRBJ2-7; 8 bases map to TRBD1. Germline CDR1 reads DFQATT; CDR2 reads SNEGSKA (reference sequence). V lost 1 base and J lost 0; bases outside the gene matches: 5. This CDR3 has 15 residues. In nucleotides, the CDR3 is TGCAGTGCTAGAGTCCCCGGGACAGGCTCCTACGAGCAGTACTTC. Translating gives CSARVPGTGSYEQYF.

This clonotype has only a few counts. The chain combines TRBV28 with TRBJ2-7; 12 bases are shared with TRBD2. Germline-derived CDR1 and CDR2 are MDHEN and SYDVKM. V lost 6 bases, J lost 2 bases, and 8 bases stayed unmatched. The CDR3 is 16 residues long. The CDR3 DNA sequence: TGTGCCAGCAGCGGGCTAGCGGGAGGGAGGACCTACGAGCAGTACTTC. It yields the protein CASSGLAGGRTYEQYF.

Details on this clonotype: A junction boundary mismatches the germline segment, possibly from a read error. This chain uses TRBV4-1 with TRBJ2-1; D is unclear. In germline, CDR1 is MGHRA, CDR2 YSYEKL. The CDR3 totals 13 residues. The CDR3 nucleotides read TGCGCCAGCAGCTCCCTATATCACAAAGAGCAGTTCTTC. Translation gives CASSSLYHKEQFF.

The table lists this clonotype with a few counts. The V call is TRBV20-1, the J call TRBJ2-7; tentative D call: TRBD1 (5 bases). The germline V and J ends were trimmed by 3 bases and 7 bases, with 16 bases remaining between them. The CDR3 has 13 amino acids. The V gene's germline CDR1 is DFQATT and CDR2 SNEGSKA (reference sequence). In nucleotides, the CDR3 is TGCAGTGCTAGCCCCCATGGAAGGGGAGAGCAGTACTTC. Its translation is CSASPHGRGEQYF.

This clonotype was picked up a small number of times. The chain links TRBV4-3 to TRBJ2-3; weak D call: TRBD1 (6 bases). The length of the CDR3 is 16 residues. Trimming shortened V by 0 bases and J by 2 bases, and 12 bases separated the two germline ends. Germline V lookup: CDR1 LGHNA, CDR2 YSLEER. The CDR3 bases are TGCGCCAGCAGCCAAGATGGACAGCTATTCACAGATACGCAGTATTTT. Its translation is CASSQDGQLFTDTQYF.

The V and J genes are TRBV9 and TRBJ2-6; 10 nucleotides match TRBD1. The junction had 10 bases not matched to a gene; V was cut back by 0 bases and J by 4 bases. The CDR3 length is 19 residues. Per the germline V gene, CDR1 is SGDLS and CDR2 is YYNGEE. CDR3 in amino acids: CASSVARTGGGAGANVLTF. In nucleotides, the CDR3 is TGTGCCAGCAGCGTAGCAAGGACAGGGGGTGGAGCAGGGGCCAACGTCCTGACTTTC.

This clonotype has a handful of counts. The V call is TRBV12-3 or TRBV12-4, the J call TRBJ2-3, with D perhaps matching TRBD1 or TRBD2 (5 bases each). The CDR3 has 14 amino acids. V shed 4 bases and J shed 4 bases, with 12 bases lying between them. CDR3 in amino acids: CASSSQGTPDTQYF. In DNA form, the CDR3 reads TGTGCCAGCAGTTCTCAAGGGACCCCAGATACGCAGTATTTT.

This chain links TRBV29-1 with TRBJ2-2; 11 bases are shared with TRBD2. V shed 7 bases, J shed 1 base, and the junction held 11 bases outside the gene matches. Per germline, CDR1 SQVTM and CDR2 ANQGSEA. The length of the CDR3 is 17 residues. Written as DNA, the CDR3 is TGCAGCGCCAGGCGGGGACTAGCGGAAATGAACACCGGGGAGCTGTTTTTT. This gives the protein CSARRGLAEMNTGELFF.

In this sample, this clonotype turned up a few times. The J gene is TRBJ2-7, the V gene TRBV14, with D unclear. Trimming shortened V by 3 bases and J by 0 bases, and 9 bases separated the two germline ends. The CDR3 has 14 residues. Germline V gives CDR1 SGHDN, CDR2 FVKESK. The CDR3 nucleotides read TGTGCCAGCAGCCAGTGGCACAGCTCCTACGAGCAGTACTTC. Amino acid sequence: CASSQWHSSYEQYF.

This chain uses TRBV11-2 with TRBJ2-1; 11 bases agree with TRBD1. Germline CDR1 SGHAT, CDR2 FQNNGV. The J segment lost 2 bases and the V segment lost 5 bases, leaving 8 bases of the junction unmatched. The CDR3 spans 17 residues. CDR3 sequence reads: CASSKRTGGLTYNEQFF. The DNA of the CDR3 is TGTGCCAGCAGCAAGCGGACAGGGGGCCTGACCTACAATGAGCAGTTCTTC.

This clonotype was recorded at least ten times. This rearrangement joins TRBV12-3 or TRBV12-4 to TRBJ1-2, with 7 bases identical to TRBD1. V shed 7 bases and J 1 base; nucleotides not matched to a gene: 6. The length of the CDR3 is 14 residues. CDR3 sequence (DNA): TGTGCCAGCAAGAAGGGACAGTTTAACTATGGCTACACCTTC. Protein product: CASKKGQFNYGYTF.

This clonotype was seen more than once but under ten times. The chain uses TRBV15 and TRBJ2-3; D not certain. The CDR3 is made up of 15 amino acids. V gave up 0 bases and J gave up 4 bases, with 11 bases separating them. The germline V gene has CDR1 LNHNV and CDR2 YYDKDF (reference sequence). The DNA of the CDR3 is TGTGCCACCAGCAGAGATAAGCTTCGTCCAGATACGCAGTATTTT. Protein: CATSRDKLRPDTQYF.

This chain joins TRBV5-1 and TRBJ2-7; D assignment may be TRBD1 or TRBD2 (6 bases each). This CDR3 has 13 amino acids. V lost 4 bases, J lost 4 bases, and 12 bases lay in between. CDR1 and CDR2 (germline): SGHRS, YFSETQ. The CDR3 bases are TGCGCCAGCAGCGGCGGGACACCGTACGAGCAGTACTTC. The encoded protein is CASSGGTPYEQYF.

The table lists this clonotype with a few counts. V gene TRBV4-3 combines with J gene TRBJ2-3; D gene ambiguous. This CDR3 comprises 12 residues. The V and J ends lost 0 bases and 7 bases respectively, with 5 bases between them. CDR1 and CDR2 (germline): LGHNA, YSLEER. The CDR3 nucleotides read TGCGCCAGCAGCCAAGACGCCAATACGCAGTATTTT. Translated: CASSQDANTQYF.

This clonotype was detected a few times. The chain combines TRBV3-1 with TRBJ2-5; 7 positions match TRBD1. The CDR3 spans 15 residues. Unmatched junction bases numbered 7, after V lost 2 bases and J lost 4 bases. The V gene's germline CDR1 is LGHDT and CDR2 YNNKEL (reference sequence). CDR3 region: CASSQLGQLGETQYF. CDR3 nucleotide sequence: TGTGCCAGCAGCCAACTGGGACAGTTAGGAGAGACCCAGTACTTC.

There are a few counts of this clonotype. CDR3 DNA sequence: TGTGCCAGCAGTTATGGTGGCGGGACAGCCTACGAGCAGTACTTC. It is translated as CASSYGGGTAYEQYF. V gene TRBV6-5 combines with J gene TRBJ2-7, with D possibly matching TRBD1 (7 bases). Trimming removed 3 bases at V and 2 bases at J, with 14 bases between. This CDR3 spans 15 amino acids. CDR1 and CDR2 (germline): MNHEY, SVGAGI.

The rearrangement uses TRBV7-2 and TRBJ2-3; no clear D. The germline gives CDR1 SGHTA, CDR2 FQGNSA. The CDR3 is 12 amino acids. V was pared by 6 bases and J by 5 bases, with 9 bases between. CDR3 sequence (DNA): TGTGCCAGCAGACCCCTACTAGATACGCAGTATTTT. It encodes CASRPLLDTQYF.

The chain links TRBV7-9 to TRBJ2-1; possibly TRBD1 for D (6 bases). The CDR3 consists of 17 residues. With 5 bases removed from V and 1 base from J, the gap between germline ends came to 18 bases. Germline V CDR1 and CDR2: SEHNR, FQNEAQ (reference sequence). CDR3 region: CASSPTGLSRSYNEQFF. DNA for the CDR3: TGTGCCAGCAGCCCTACAGGGCTCTCCAGGTCCTACAATGAGCAGTTCTTC.

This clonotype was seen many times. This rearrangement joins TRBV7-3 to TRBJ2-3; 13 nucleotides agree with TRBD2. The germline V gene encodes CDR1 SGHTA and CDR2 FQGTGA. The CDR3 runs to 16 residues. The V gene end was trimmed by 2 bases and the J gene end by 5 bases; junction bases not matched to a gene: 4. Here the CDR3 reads CASSLGLAGVVDTQYF. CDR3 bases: TGTGCCAGCAGCTTAGGACTAGCGGGAGTTGTAGATACGCAGTATTTT.

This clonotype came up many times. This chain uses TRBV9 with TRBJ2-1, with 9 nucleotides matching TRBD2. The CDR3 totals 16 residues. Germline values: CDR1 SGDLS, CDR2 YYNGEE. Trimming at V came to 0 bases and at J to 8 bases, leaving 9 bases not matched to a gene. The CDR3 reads CASSVGSPLAGYEQFF. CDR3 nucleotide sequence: TGTGCCAGCAGCGTAGGCTCTCCGCTAGCGGGATATGAGCAGTTCTTC. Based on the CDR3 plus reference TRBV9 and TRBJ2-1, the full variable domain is DSGVTQTPKHLITATGQRVTLRCSPRSGDLSVYWYQQSLDQGLQFLIQYYNGEERAKGNILERFSAQQFPDLHSELNLSSLELGDSALYFCASSVGSPLAGYEQFFGPGTRLTVL.

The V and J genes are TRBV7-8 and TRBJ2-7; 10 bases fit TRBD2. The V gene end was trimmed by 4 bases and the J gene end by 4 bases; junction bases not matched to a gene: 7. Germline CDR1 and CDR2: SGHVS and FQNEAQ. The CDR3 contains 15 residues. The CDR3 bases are TGTGCCAGCAGCTACAAGACTAGCGGGTTGTACGAGCAGTACTTC. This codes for CASSYKTSGLYEQYF.

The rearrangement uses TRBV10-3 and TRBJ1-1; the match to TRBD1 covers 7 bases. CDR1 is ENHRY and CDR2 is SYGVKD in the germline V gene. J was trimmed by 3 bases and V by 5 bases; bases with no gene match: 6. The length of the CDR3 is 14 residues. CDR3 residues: CAISTGQLYTEAFF. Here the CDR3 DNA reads TGTGCCATCAGTACGGGACAGCTTTACACTGAAGCTTTCTTT.

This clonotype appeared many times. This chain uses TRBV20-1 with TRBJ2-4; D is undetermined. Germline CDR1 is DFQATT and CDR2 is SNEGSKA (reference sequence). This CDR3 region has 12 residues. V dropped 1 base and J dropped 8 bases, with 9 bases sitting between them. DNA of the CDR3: TGCAGTGCTAGAGCCCCTATGGACATTCAGTACTTC. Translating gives CSARAPMDIQYF.

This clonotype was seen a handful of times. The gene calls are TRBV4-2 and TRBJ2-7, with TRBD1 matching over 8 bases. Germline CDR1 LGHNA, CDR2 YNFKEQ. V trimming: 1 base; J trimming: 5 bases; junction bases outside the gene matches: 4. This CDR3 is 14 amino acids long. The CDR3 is CASSQGDRGNEQYF. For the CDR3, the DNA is TGTGCCAGCAGCCAAGGCGACAGGGGAAACGAGCAGTACTTC.

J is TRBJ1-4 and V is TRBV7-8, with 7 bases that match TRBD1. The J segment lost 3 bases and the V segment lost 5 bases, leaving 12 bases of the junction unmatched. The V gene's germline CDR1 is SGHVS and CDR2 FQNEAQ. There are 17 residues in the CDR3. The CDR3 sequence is CASSPRGLSAANEKLFF. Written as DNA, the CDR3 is TGTGCCAGCAGCCCCAGGGGGTTGTCAGCCGCTAATGAAAAACTGTTTTTT. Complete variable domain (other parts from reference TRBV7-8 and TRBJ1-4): GAGVSQSPRYKVAKRGQDVALRCDPISGHVSLFWYQQALGQGPEFLTYFQNEAQLDKSGLPSDRFFAERPEGSVSTLKIQRTQQEDSAVYLCASSPRGLSAANEKLFFGSGTQLSVL.

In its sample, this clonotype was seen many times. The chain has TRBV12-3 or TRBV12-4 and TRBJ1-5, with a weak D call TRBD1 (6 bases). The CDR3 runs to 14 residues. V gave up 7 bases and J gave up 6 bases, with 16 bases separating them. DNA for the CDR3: TGTGCCAGCACCACTGGCACAGGGATTCAGCCCCAGCATTTT. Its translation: CASTTGTGIQPQHF.

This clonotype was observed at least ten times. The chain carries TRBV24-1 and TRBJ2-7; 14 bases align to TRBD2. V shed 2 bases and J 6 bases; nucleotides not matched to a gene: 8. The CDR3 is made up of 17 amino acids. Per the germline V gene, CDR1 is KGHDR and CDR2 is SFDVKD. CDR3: CATSDSGTSGRISEQYF. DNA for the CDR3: TGTGCCACCAGTGATTCAGGGACTAGCGGGAGAATTTCCGAGCAGTACTTC.